Given below is one T cell receptor beta chain in context. This CDR3 has 16 residues. Germline CDR1 reads MNHEY; CDR2 reads SMNVEV (reference sequence). V shed 5 bases and J shed 2 bases, with 18 bases lying between them. This record comes from a study of cytomegalovirus exposure and HLA in healthy donors. Sequenced by immunoSEQ multiplex PCR; TCRdb stores in-frame clones only, minus some. The sample carries approximately 60,000 clones, 95% recorded once. The sequenced sample consisted of PBMCs. The J gene is TRBJ1-1, the V gene TRBV27, with D uncertain. The TCR comes from a woman aged 18-30 years in good health and CMV-seropositive. The CDR3: CASSPSRVTENTEAFF. In nucleotides, the CDR3 is TGTGCCAGCAGTCCTAGCCGTGTGACCGAAAACACTGAAGCTTTCTTT.